Below are 5 T cell receptor beta chains sequenced from a single sample in a study of T cells in Graves' hyperthyroidism and ophthalmopathy. TCR beta CDR3 sequences were amplified from RNA transcripts. The HTBI primer set served for first-round RT-PCR of the TCR CDR3. TCRdb called the multiplex PCR reads again in MiXCR, with one record for every CDR3 protein. Of a few hundred thousand distinct CDR3 sequences in the sample, 15% to 18% were seen once. The specimen was blood. The receptors were gathered from a woman in her twenties or thirties with Graves' hyperthyroidism.

This clonotype was seen repeatedly, ten times or more. The J gene is TRBJ2-7, the V gene TRBV7-2, with 7 bases identical to TRBD2. The CDR3 extends over 13 amino acids. CDR1 and CDR2 (germline): SGHTA, FQGNSA. V was pared by 6 bases and J by 2 bases, with 4 bases of the junction left unmatched. CDR3 loop: CASSTSATYEQYF. The CDR3 region has the DNA TGTGCCAGCAGTACTAGCGCGACCTACGAGCAGTACTTC.

In its sample, this clonotype was seen many times. The genes are TRBV28 and TRBJ1-5, with D possibly matching TRBD1 (5 bases). This CDR3 has 15 residues. CDR1 is MDHEN, CDR2 SYDVKM, per germline. The V end lost 3 bases, the J end lost 6 bases, and 15 bases lay between the germline ends. CDR3 sequence reads: CASSFQGVGSQPQHF. CDR3 nucleotides: TGTGCCAGCAGTTTCCAGGGTGTGGGGAGTCAGCCCCAGCATTTT.

This clonotype has only a few counts. V gene TRBV6-1 combines with J gene TRBJ2-3, with a possible D match to TRBD2 (6 bases). Per germline, CDR1 MNHNS and CDR2 SASEGT. This CDR3 comprises 15 residues. V was trimmed by 2 bases and J by 4 bases, leaving 13 bases between them. Written as DNA, the CDR3 is TGTGCCAGCAGTGAAAATCGGGGGTGGGCAGATACGCAGTATTTT. Residues: CASSENRGWADTQYF.

This clonotype was detected many times. The CDR3: CASGERLGYEQYF. The CDR3, as DNA: TGTGCCAGCGGCGAGAGGCTAGGCTACGAGCAGTACTTC. V gene TRBV2 combines with J gene TRBJ2-7; D gene ambiguous. This CDR3 contains 13 residues. Looked up from germline, CDR1 is SNHLY and CDR2 is FYNNEI. Trimming took 8 bases from V and 3 from J, leaving 14 bases between them.

There are a few counts of this clonotype. The chain recombines TRBV6-2 or TRBV6-3 with TRBJ2-1, with 12 bases aligning to TRBD2. Germline lookup yields CDR1 MNHEY and CDR2 SVGEGT. This CDR3 region has 16 residues. The V segment lost 4 bases and the J segment 4 bases; nucleotides outside the gene matches: 5. This CDR3 reads CASSFGLAGTYNEQFF. Written as DNA, the CDR3 is TGTGCCAGCAGTTTCGGACTAGCGGGGACGTACAATGAGCAGTTCTTC.